The present T cell receptor beta chain was sequenced within a study of blood T cell repertoires in COVID-19. Overall study context: From the United States, Italy and Spain came samples of acute and convalescent COVID-19. T cells, B-cell-depleted T cells, or PBMCs supplied cDNA or gDNA.

Per the study methods: Estimation of nucleated cell counts was performed using reference gene primer amplification. Sequencing was performed with immunoSEQ multiplex PCR; in TCRdb, only in-frame clones are kept and a portion is missing. That table supplies the V and J calls and clone size; D and trimming were determined from the DNA. The repertoire holds 100,000 to 150,000 clones, with more than 70% as singletons. The CDR3 contains 10 residues. V was shortened by 6 bases and J by 7 bases, with 6 bases between the two germline ends. This TCR came from a woman aged 25 to 39 who had recovered from COVID-19. The specimen sequenced was peripheral blood. V usage is TRBV12-3 or TRBV12-4 and J usage is TRBJ1-2; D gene ambiguous. The CDR3 DNA follows: TGTGCCAGCAGGGGAGGTGGCTACACCTTC. This gives the protein CASRGGGYTF.